These T cell receptor beta chains were read from a single sample in a study of beta chain features in type 1 diabetes. The repertoire was sequenced with immunoSEQ multiplex PCR; TCRdb's copy has only in-frame clones and lacks some. The table shows more than 250,000 clones, with just over 20% occurring only once. Sample: naive CD4+ T cells from blood. The source of these receptors is a woman in her thirties or forties with type 1 diabetes. Both conserved end residues are part of each CDR3. A D gene is named only where the DNA matches it firmly. Expanded clones get a size class; other rows say once, few or many, or leave the size out.

J: TRBJ1-1
V: TRBV7-9
size: few
D: .
CDR3: CASSLSTTATEAFF
DNA: TGTGCCAGCAGCTTATCCACGACAGCCACTGAAGCTTTCTTT

J: TRBJ2-3
V: TRBV27
size: few
D: .
CDR3: CASSPTYLLADTQYF
DNA: TGTGCCAGCAGCCCCACTTACCTCCTTGCGGATACGCAGTATTTT

J: TRBJ2-1
V: TRBV2
size: few
D: .
CDR3: CASNSRGEQFF
DNA: TGTGCCAGCAACAGCCGGGGTGAGCAGTTCTTC

J: TRBJ2-5
V: TRBV14
size: .
D: TRBD1
CDR3: CASSPTTTGRLQETQYF
DNA: TGTGCCAGCAGCCCCACCACGACAGGGCGCCTCCAAGAGACCCAGTACTTC

J: TRBJ1-2
V: TRBV19
size: .
D: TRBD1
CDR3: CATAGQRVSGYTF
DNA: TGTGCCACCGCGGGACAGCGAGTGAGTGGCTACACCTTC

J: TRBJ1-5
V: TRBV5-1
size: .
D: TRBD1
CDR3: CASSPGTGNQPQHF
DNA: TGCGCCAGCAGCCCTGGGACAGGGAATCAGCCCCAGCATTTT

J: TRBJ2-7
V: TRBV7-3
size: .
D: TRBD1
CDR3: CASSPTGQSYEQYF
DNA: TGTGCCAGCAGCCCCACGGGACAGAGCTACGAGCAGTACTTC

J: TRBJ1-1
V: TRBV7-9
size: .
D: .
CDR3: CASSSQTGNTEAFF
DNA: TGTGCCAGCAGTTCGCAGACGGGAAACACTGAAGCTTTCTTT

J: TRBJ2-3
V: TRBV28
size: .
D: .
CDR3: CASSFGGMRDTQYF
DNA: TGTGCCAGCAGTTTTGGCGGGATGAGAGATACGCAGTATTTT

J: TRBJ1-1
V: TRBV29-1
size: few
D: .
CDR3: CSVKSRNEGTEAFF
DNA: TGCAGCGTGAAGTCGAGGAACGAAGGCACTGAAGCTTTCTTT

J: TRBJ1-2
V: TRBV28
size: few
D: TRBD1
CDR3: CASSLRQGSYTF
DNA: TGTGCCAGCAGTTTGCGACAGGGGAGCTACACCTTC

J: TRBJ2-2
V: TRBV5-1
size: .
D: .
CDR3: CASSEANTGELFF
DNA: TGCGCCAGTTCCGAAGCTAACACCGGGGAGCTGTTTTTT

J: TRBJ2-2
V: TRBV4-1
size: .
D: TRBD2
CDR3: CASSPGGSPTGELFF
DNA: TGCGCCAGCAGCCCCGGGGGGAGTCCCACCGGGGAGCTGTTTTTT

J: TRBJ2-1
V: TRBV5-1
size: few
D: .
CDR3: CASTLQTGPYNEQFF
DNA: TGCGCCAGCACCCTACAGACAGGCCCCTACAATGAGCAGTTCTTC

J: TRBJ2-1
V: TRBV9
size: .
D: TRBD2
CDR3: CASSVVPTSGEQFF
DNA: TGTGCCAGCAGCGTGGTCCCCACTAGCGGTGAGCAGTTCTTC

J: TRBJ1-5
V: TRBV9
size: .
D: TRBD1
CDR3: CASSPSQGPNQPQHF
DNA: TGTGCCAGCAGTCCGTCACAGGGGCCAAATCAGCCCCAGCATTTT

J: TRBJ2-1
V: TRBV29-1
size: .
D: TRBD2
CDR3: CSVPSGTTSYNEQFF
DNA: TGCAGCGTCCCTAGCGGAACTACTTCCTACAATGAGCAGTTCTTC

J: TRBJ1-5
V: TRBV5-1
size: few
D: .
CDR3: CASSLSGSNQPQHF
DNA: TGCGCCAGCAGCTTGTCAGGTAGCAATCAGCCCCAGCATTTT

J: TRBJ2-2
V: TRBV11-1
size: .
D: .
CDR3: CASSLGLTSHGELFF
DNA: TGTGCCAGCAGCTTAGGATTGACTTCTCACGGGGAGCTGTTTTTT

J: TRBJ1-1
V: TRBV18
size: few
D: TRBD1
CDR3: CASSPQGELGAFF
DNA: TGTGCCAGCTCGCCCCAGGGGGAGTTGGGAGCTTTCTTT

J: TRBJ2-2
V: TRBV27
size: few
D: TRBD2
CDR3: CASSATSGRGTGELFF
DNA: TGTGCCAGCAGTGCGACTAGCGGGAGGGGGACCGGGGAGCTGTTTTTT

J: TRBJ1-1
V: TRBV19
size: few
D: TRBD1
CDR3: CASGQGLNTEAFF
DNA: TGTGCCAGCGGACAGGGTTTAAACACTGAAGCTTTCTTT

J: TRBJ2-1
V: TRBV29-1
size: .
D: TRBD2
CDR3: CSVLTSGIREQFF
DNA: TGCAGCGTTCTAACTAGCGGGATACGTGAGCAGTTCTTC

J: TRBJ1-6
V: TRBV5-6
size: few
D: TRBD1
CDR3: CASSRDRVNSPLHF
DNA: TGTGCCAGCAGCCGAGACAGGGTGAATTCACCCCTCCACTTT

J: TRBJ2-3
V: TRBV28
size: .
D: .
CDR3: CASSTGASSTDTQYF
DNA: TGTGCCAGTTCGACAGGCGCCTCGTCCACAGATACGCAGTATTTT

J: TRBJ2-7
V: TRBV15
size: .
D: .
CDR3: CATSRDTSSYEQYF
DNA: TGTGCCACCAGCAGAGATACGAGCTCCTACGAGCAGTACTTC

J: TRBJ2-5
V: TRBV25-1
size: few
D: .
CDR3: CASSEYTGPETQYF
DNA: TGTGCCAGCAGTGAATATACAGGGCCTGAGACCCAGTACTTC

J: TRBJ2-7
V: TRBV28
size: few
D: TRBD2
CDR3: CASSLSGLAGPQYF
DNA: TGTGCCAGCAGTTTATCCGGACTAGCGGGACCGCAGTACTTC

J: TRBJ1-2
V: TRBV29-1
size: .
D: .
CDR3: CSVELRGYGYTF
DNA: TGCAGCGTTGAACTCAGGGGTTATGGCTACACCTTC

J: TRBJ2-1
V: TRBV19
size: .
D: .
CDR3: CASSHLTGFPYNEQFF
DNA: TGTGCCAGTAGTCATCTCACAGGGTTTCCCTACAATGAGCAGTTCTTC

J: TRBJ1-5
V: TRBV18
size: few
D: TRBD1
CDR3: CASSPRDSRDQPQHF
DNA: TGTGCCAGCTCACCACGGGACAGTAGGGATCAGCCCCAGCATTTT

J: TRBJ2-7
V: TRBV5-1
size: .
D: TRBD1
CDR3: CASSLSPGQGGHEQYF
DNA: TGCGCCAGCAGCTTGTCTCCGGGACAGGGAGGCCACGAGCAGTACTTC

J: TRBJ1-1
V: TRBV9
size: .
D: .
CDR3: CASSEGHLNTEAFF
DNA: TGTGCCAGCAGCGAGGGACACCTGAACACTGAAGCTTTCTTT

J: TRBJ1-1
V: TRBV28
size: few
D: .
CDR3: CASSFWGQMNTEAFF
DNA: TGTGCCAGCAGTTTTTGGGGACAAATGAACACTGAAGCTTTCTTT

J: TRBJ2-1
V: TRBV5-1
size: .
D: TRBD1
CDR3: CASSQGQGPREQFF
DNA: TGCGCCAGCAGCCAAGGACAGGGACCAAGGGAGCAGTTCTTC

J: TRBJ2-1
V: TRBV9
size: .
D: .
CDR3: CASSVASEQFF
DNA: TGTGCCAGCAGCGTAGCGTCGGAGCAGTTCTTC

J: TRBJ1-2
V: TRBV29-1
size: .
D: .
CDR3: CSAFGAGNGYTF
DNA: TGCAGCGCCTTCGGGGCGGGGAATGGCTACACCTTC

J: TRBJ2-4
V: TRBV6-5
size: few
D: .
CDR3: CASSYSAQGNIQYF
DNA: TGTGCCAGCAGTTACTCTGCGCAGGGAAACATTCAGTACTTC

J: TRBJ1-1
V: TRBV25-1
size: .
D: TRBD1
CDR3: CASRARGPAEAFF
DNA: TGTGCCAGCAGAGCCAGGGGGCCTGCTGAAGCTTTCTTT

J: TRBJ1-2
V: TRBV14
size: .
D: .
CDR3: CASTSGVGYGYTF
DNA: TGTGCCAGCACCTCGGGTGTTGGATATGGCTACACCTTC

J: TRBJ2-2
V: TRBV30
size: few
D: .
CDR3: CAWSAGIGGELFF
DNA: TGTGCCTGGAGCGCGGGGATAGGCGGGGAGCTGTTTTTT

J: TRBJ2-1
V: TRBV7-2
size: few
D: .
CDR3: CASSSRVAGNEQFF
DNA: TGTGCCAGCAGCTCGAGGGTGGCGGGCAATGAGCAGTTCTTC

J: TRBJ2-3
V: TRBV7-2
size: few
D: TRBD2
CDR3: CASSSSFSGGGTDTQYF
DNA: TGTGCCAGCAGCTCCTCCTTTAGCGGGGGGGGTACAGATACGCAGTATTTT

J: TRBJ1-4
V: TRBV15
size: .
D: TRBD1
CDR3: CATSRDAGQGEEKLFF
DNA: TGTGCCACCAGCAGAGACGCCGGACAGGGGGAAGAAAAACTGTTTTTT

J: TRBJ1-2
V: TRBV21-1
size: few
D: .
CDR3: CASSSLLTRYGYTF
DNA: TGTGCCAGCAGCTCCCTCCTTACGAGGTATGGCTACACCTTC

J: TRBJ1-1
V: TRBV11-2
size: few
D: .
CDR3: CASSVKRDIPMIF
DNA: TGTGCCAGCAGCGTTAAACGGGACATCCCGATGATCTTT

J: TRBJ2-3
V: TRBV5-1
size: few
D: .
CDR3: CASSPYRTATSTDTQYF
DNA: TGCGCCAGCAGCCCCTACAGGACGGCTACTAGCACAGATACGCAGTATTTT

J: TRBJ2-7
V: TRBV7-2
size: few
D: .
CDR3: CASSFDGGGTYEQYF
DNA: TGTGCCAGCAGCTTTGACGGTGGAGGCACCTACGAGCAGTACTTC

J: TRBJ1-5
V: TRBV7-2
size: few
D: TRBD1
CDR3: CASSLQGNQPQHF
DNA: TGTGCCAGCAGCCTACAGGGGAATCAGCCCCAGCATTTT

J: TRBJ2-2
V: TRBV12-5
size: .
D: TRBD2
CDR3: CASGLGLANTGELFF
DNA: TGTGCTAGTGGTCTGGGACTAGCGAACACCGGGGAGCTGTTTTTT

J: TRBJ2-1
V: TRBV5-6
size: .
D: .
CDR3: CASSRTLSEGSYNEQFF
DNA: TGTGCCAGCAGCCGTACTTTATCGGAGGGATCCTACAATGAGCAGTTCTTC

J: TRBJ2-7
V: TRBV7-2
size: .
D: .
CDR3: CASSLEDSYEQYF
DNA: TGTGCCAGCAGCTTAGAGGACAGCTACGAGCAGTACTTC